This T cell receptor (beta chain) was captured by sequencing in a study of CD8+ T cells in alopecia areata (dated by TCRdb to the late 2010s). About the study as a whole: The treated patients, all with moderate-to-severe alopecia areata, were enrolled in an open-label pilot trial of oral tofacitinib given at 5 to 10 mg twice daily. In both human patients and the C3H/HeJ mouse model, the study applied high-throughput TCRbeta sequencing to look at T cell clonal expansion in alopecia areata. Tofacitinib was given for 6 to 18 months, followed by 6 months of follow-up off drug to assess delayed response and recurrence. In treated patients, disease severity was measured using the SALT score, which gives the percentage of scalp surface area affected. In humans, TCRbeta sequencing was performed on scalp tissue and on sorted CD4+ and CD8+ peripheral blood T cells from healthy controls and from patients with patchy or totalis/universalis alopecia areata. The RNA source kit depended on sample type: the PAXgene miRNA kit for fixed scalp, the miRNeasy kit for PBMCs, and the RNeasy kit for mouse skin. Scalp clonality was compared among normal scalp (n=4), patchy alopecia areata scalp (n=8), and alopecia totalis/universalis scalp (n=8). immunoSEQ multiplex PCR using 35 Vbeta forward primers and 13 Jbeta reverse primers was used to amplify TCRbeta CDR3 regions. Patients on tofacitinib were biopsied at baseline and after 4 and 24 weeks of treatment, and several of the patients also had a later scalp biopsy. Study-wide findings and limitations: During tofacitinib treatment, many expanded lesional clones remained in scalp and blood, and this persistence may partly explain relapse after treatment is stopped. Shared TCR sequences between patients were less evident than in mice, which may be partly attributable to HLA diversity in the patient population. Because the treated cohort was small and included a single nonresponder, larger studies are needed to assess links between baseline CD8+ expansion and response. Tofacitinib significantly decreased scalp clonality and the number of expanded CD8+ clones among the top 100 scalp clones. Resident alphabeta T cells in normal human skin are also sequenced, complicating scalp TCR repertoire analysis, unlike mouse skin dominated by gammadelta T cells. Lesional scalp, especially in alopecia totalis/universalis, showed higher clonality and more expanded CD8+ clones than normal scalp, suggesting antigenic drive.

Library preparation used the immunoSEQ multiplex PCR assay. For TCR sequencing, RNA was extracted from every sample and reverse transcribed into cDNA to serve as template. First-strand cDNA was synthesized using SuperScript III with a 2:1 mix of oligo-dT and random hexamers. A synthetic immune receptor repertoire was used to assess amplification bias, and residual bias was removed computationally. The source study handled its data this way. Raw reads were preprocessed for error removal, and CDR3 was defined according to IMGT conventions as running from the conserved cysteine to phenylalanine. To get clonality, Shannon entropy was normalized by log2 of the number of productive unique TCRs and the result was subtracted from 1. Whether each scalp clone was CD4 or CD8 was inferred by checking scalp TCRbeta sequences against the CD4 and CD8 repertoires from sorted blood. As stored in TCRdb, this immuneACCESS dataset retains in-frame rearrangements with V and J assigned. A fraction of the clones does not appear; measured against another copy, unresolved V genes explain less than half of the discrepancy, and the remainder lacks a known reason. V, J and clone size reflect that table, while D and trimming were determined from the DNA. A total of over 85,000 clones appear in this sample, more than 55% of them only once. The top ten hold roughly 16% of the sample.

This specimen's time point label, per the study, means: approximately 4 weeks on oral tofacitinib. In light of the paper, this sample's treatment or condition label describes: oral pan-JAK inhibitor, 5-10 mg twice daily. Peripheral blood and lesional scalp punch biopsies were obtained from patients with alopecia areata. PBMCs were separated by density centrifugation and stained for CD3, CD4 and CD8, after which CD4+ and CD8+ T cells were sorted on a FACSAria. Comment on this clone: Its specific antigen is unknown. The input lacks base qualities; no much larger clone sits a single base away.

The V and J ends are trimmed by 3 bases and 7 bases, leaving 13 bases between them. Reading from cysteine to phenylalanine, the CDR3 counts 13 amino acids. Only the CDR3 region is kept as DNA, spanning 39 bases read in frame from base 1. CDR1 and CDR2, looked up from the germline V gene (reference sequence), are MNHEY and SMNVEV. Sequenced here: CD8+ T cells sorted from blood, sampled at week 4, from a patient treated with tofacitinib. The V and J genes are TRBV27 and TRBJ2-7; TRBD2 could be the D gene, as 5 bases match. This receptor was obtained from a human donor with alopecia areata. The CDR3 region: CASSFGQSGEQYF. The sequenced DNA: TGTGCCAGCAGTTTTGGCCAATCGGGAGAGCAGTACTTC.